Listed below are T cell receptor beta chains from one sample, sequenced in a study of cytomegalovirus exposure and HLA in healthy donors. Using immunoSEQ multiplex PCR, the repertoire was profiled, and TCRdb retains in-frame clones only, with some absent. The data show 55,000 to 70,000 clones, 55% to 70% seen once. Sample: PBMCs. Receptor source: a woman between 45 and 60 years old in good health and CMV-seronegative. Each CDR3 is given with its conserved first and last residue. The order of the fields is D gene, V gene, J gene, clone size, CDR3 protein, CDR3 DNA. D genes are given only for firm matches. Clone size, where shown, is once, few, many, or a class for clones that have expanded.

NA,TRBV6-5,TRBJ2-1,few,CASKGYGSYNEQFF,TGTGCCAGCAAGGGGTACGGTAGCTACAATGAGCAGTTCTTC
NA,TRBV5-1,TRBJ1-1,NA,CASSIRGTEAFF,TGCGCCAGCAGCATAAGGGGCACTGAAGCTTTCTTT
TRBD1,TRBV5-1,TRBJ2-7,once,CASSLVPGQGYNEQYF,TGCGCCAGCAGCTTGGTACCGGGACAGGGTTACAACGAGCAGTACTTC
NA,TRBV9,TRBJ1-2,few,CASSVAGRLSYGYTF,TGTGCCAGCAGCGTAGCGGGAAGACTATCCTATGGCTACACCTTC
NA,TRBV7-8,TRBJ1-4,once,CASSFQTGANEKLFF,TGTGCCAGCAGCTTTCAGACAGGAGCTAATGAAAAACTGTTTTTT
TRBD1,TRBV5-1,TRBJ1-5,NA,CASSQGQYSNQPQHF,TGCGCCAGCAGCCAGGGACAGTATAGCAATCAGCCCCAGCATTTT
NA,TRBV13,TRBJ2-2,NA,CASSLAASRRANTGELFF,TGTGCCAGCAGCTTAGCCGCTAGCCGAAGAGCGAACACCGGGGAGCTGTTTTTT
NA,TRBV14,TRBJ1-2,NA,CASSQTVHYGYTF,TGTGCCAGCAGCCAGACAGTACACTATGGCTACACCTTC
TRBD1,TRBV7-2,TRBJ1-5,few,CASSDTPPGQGYNQPQHF,TGTGCCAGCAGCGACACACCCCCGGGACAGGGGTACAATCAGCCCCAGCATTTT
TRBD2,TRBV5-6,TRBJ2-1,NA,CASSAGLALYEQFF,TGTGCCAGCAGCGCGGGACTAGCCCTCTATGAGCAGTTCTTC
TRBD1,TRBV7-7,TRBJ2-3,NA,CASSPEGQGTDTQYF,TGTGCTAGCAGCCCCGAAGGACAGGGCACAGATACGCAGTATTTT
TRBD1,TRBV18,TRBJ1-1,few,CASSPAYRGGGTEAFF,TGTGCCAGCTCACCGGCCTACAGGGGTGGGGGCACTGAAGCTTTCTTT
NA,TRBV30,TRBJ2-2,NA,CAWRPRTADYGELFF,TGTGCCTGGAGGCCGAGGACAGCCGACTACGGGGAGCTGTTTTTT
NA,TRBV6-6,TRBJ1-1,NA,CASSYSQGNTEAFF,TGTGCCAGCAGTTACTCTCAGGGGAACACTGAAGCTTTCTTT
TRBD2,TRBV7-8,TRBJ2-7,NA,CASSLVVGLAPKQYF,TGTGCCAGCAGCTTAGTTGTGGGACTAGCTCCGAAGCAGTACTTC
NA,TRBV11-1,TRBJ2-5,once,CASSLARGQSAQETQYF,TGTGCCAGCAGCTTAGCGCGCGGGCAGAGCGCGCAAGAGACCCAGTACTTC
TRBD1,TRBV5-1,TRBJ2-5,once,CASSGGQGAQTQYF,TGCGCCAGCAGCGGGGGACAGGGGGCGCAGACCCAGTACTTC
TRBD1,TRBV7-8,TRBJ2-7,NA,CASSGQGHEQYF,TGTGCCAGCAGCGGACAGGGCCACGAGCAGTACTTC
TRBD2,TRBV7-9,TRBJ2-7,NA,CASSLWASGSGSYEQYF,TGTGCCAGCAGCTTATGGGCTAGCGGGAGCGGCTCCTACGAGCAGTACTTC
TRBD1,TRBV5-1,TRBJ1-1,NA,CASSLLTTGLNTEAFF,TGCGCCAGCAGCTTGCTAACGACAGGGTTGAACACTGAAGCTTTCTTT
NA,TRBV5-1,TRBJ2-3,NA,CASSLERGTDTQYF,TGCGCCAGCAGCTTGGAGCGCGGCACAGATACGCAGTATTTT
NA,TRBV5-1,TRBJ1-1,NA,CASSTNRQNTEAFF,TGCGCCAGCAGCACAAACAGGCAAAACACTGAAGCTTTCTTT
NA,TRBV5-1,TRBJ2-7,NA,CASSLGSSGEQYF,TGCGCCAGCAGCTTGGGGTCCTCGGGGGAGCAGTACTTC
TRBD1,TRBV14,TRBJ1-1,few,CASSREQGAGTEAFF,TGTGCCAGCAGCCGCGAGCAGGGGGCAGGCACTGAAGCTTTCTTT
TRBD2,TRBV28,TRBJ2-1,NA,CASTSGRFNEQFF,TGTGCCAGCACTAGCGGGAGATTCAATGAGCAGTTCTTC
TRBD2,TRBV7-2,TRBJ2-3,few,CASSSRPAGNTQYF,TGTGCCAGCAGCTCCCGACCAGCGGGGAATACGCAGTATTTT
NA,TRBV28,TRBJ1-2,NA,CASSSTSGYTF,TGTGCCAGCAGTTCAACTTCGGGCTACACCTTC
NA,TRBV7-9,TRBJ2-1,NA,CASSDLGRVHNEQFF,TGTGCCAGCAGCGATCTGGGGCGCGTCCACAATGAGCAGTTCTTC
TRBD1,TRBV9,TRBJ2-7,NA,CASNRGRGSYEQYF,TGTGCCAGCAACAGGGGGCGAGGCTCCTACGAGCAGTACTTC
TRBD1,TRBV4-3,TRBJ1-2,NA,CASSQDATGIYGYTF,TGCGCCAGCAGCCAAGATGCGACAGGGATCTATGGCTACACCTTC
NA,TRBV7-8,TRBJ1-2,NA,CASSLSTERVSYTF,TGTGCCAGCAGCTTGTCAACGGAGAGAGTAAGCTACACCTTC
NA,TRBV19,TRBJ1-1,NA,CASRDGLGRAEAFF,TGTGCCAGCCGCGATGGCCTTGGGAGAGCTGAAGCTTTCTTT
TRBD1,TRBV6-5,TRBJ2-7,NA,CASSTRTGMSYEQYF,TGTGCCAGCAGTACCCGGACAGGAATGTCCTACGAGCAGTACTTC
TRBD2,TRBV11-3,TRBJ2-7,NA,CASSFSGGSYEQYF,TGTGCCAGCAGCTTCAGCGGGGGATCCTACGAGCAGTACTTC
TRBD1,TRBV29-1,TRBJ1-4,NA,CSIWDRGFEKLFF,TGCAGCATATGGGACAGGGGTTTTGAAAAACTGTTTTTT
NA,TRBV15,TRBJ2-7,NA,CATSRDPGYEQYF,TGTGCCACCAGCAGAGATCCGGGGTACGAGCAGTACTTC
NA,TRBV6-5,TRBJ1-5,NA,CASSYSGSQPQHF,TGTGCCAGCAGTTACTCGGGCAGTCAGCCCCAGCATTTT
TRBD1,TRBV18,TRBJ1-4,NA,CASSPPGTGGEKLFF,TGTGCCAGCTCACCACCGGGGACAGGGGGTGAAAAACTGTTTTTT
NA,TRBV20-1,TRBJ1-5,NA,CSARGDQPQHF,TGCAGTGCTAGGGGAGATCAGCCCCAGCATTTT
NA,TRBV5-4,TRBJ1-1,few,CASSLVRGRSEAFF,TGTGCCAGCAGCTTGGTCCGAGGAAGATCTGAAGCTTTCTTT
TRBD2,TRBV30,TRBJ2-7,NA,CAWSHEGLAGGGRSYEQYF,TGTGCCTGGAGTCACGAGGGACTAGCGGGAGGGGGGAGATCCTACGAGCAGTACTTC
TRBD1,TRBV19,TRBJ2-7,NA,CASGRTGVGSEQYF,TGTGCCAGTGGACGGACAGGGGTCGGGAGCGAGCAGTACTTC
TRBD2,TRBV30,TRBJ2-2,once,CAWSVGLRGLAHTGELFF,TGTGCCTGGAGTGTTGGGTTAAGGGGACTAGCACACACCGGGGAGCTGTTTTTT
NA,TRBV28,TRBJ2-7,NA,CASSLLAWYEQYF,TGTGCCAGCAGTTTACTAGCTTGGTACGAGCAGTACTTC